These 13 T cell receptor beta chains share one sample of origin, sequenced in a study of T cell repertoires in MIS-A myocarditis. Repertoires were generated with immunoSEQ multiplex PCR, while TCRdb's copy carries only in-frame clones and drops some. The sample lists thousands of clones; nearly 80% were seen once. Source material: interventricular septum heart tissue obtained at autopsy. These receptors were taken from a man aged 18 to 30 with fulminant myocarditis from multisystem inflammatory syndrome in adults (MIS-A) after COVID-19.

V gene TRBV6-2 or TRBV6-3 combines with J gene TRBJ1-1; D not resolved. This CDR3 has 13 residues. Germline V gene lookup returns CDR1 MNHEY and CDR2 SVGEGT. Deletions cut 6 bases from V and 1 base from J, with 9 bases between. CDR3 sequence (DNA): TGTGCCAGCAGCCCGCCGCCGAACACTGAAGCTTTCTTT. It specifies CASSPPPNTEAFF.

The CDR3 is CAWSRKTGDTEAFF. Here the CDR3 DNA reads TGTGCCTGGAGTCGAAAAACCGGGGACACTGAAGCTTTCTTT. V is TRBV30 and J is TRBJ1-1; D is uncertain. This CDR3 is 14 amino acids long. Germline V gene data show CDR1 as GTSNPN and CDR2 as SVGIG (reference sequence). V was pared by 2 bases and J by 3 bases, with 13 bases between.

The chain has TRBV11-2 and TRBJ1-1; D uncertain. With 2 bases removed from V and 0 bases from J, the gap between germline ends came to 7 bases. The CDR3 covers 14 residues. CDR1 and CDR2 from the germline V gene are SGHAT and FQNNGV. The CDR3 reads CASSLLGMNTEAFF. The CDR3 nucleotides are TGTGCCAGCAGCTTATTGGGAATGAACACTGAAGCTTTCTTT.

The chain uses TRBV30 and TRBJ1-6; D unresolved. With 4 bases removed from V and 4 bases from J, the gap between germline ends came to 20 bases. The CDR3 length is 17 residues. Germline CDR1 GTSNPN, CDR2 SVGIG (reference sequence). Here the CDR3 reads CAWMSGLSDFYNSPLHF. The CDR3 coding sequence is TGTGCCTGGATGTCTGGGCTATCCGATTTTTATAATTCACCCCTCCACTTT.

V and J are TRBV18 and TRBJ2-3, with a weak D call TRBD2 (7 bases). Trimming stripped 3 bases from V and 1 base from J, with 14 bases between. The CDR3 has 16 amino acids. Per the germline V gene, CDR1 is KGHSH and CDR2 is LQKENI. The CDR3 sequence: CASSPSGGTGTDTQYF. CDR3 coding DNA: TGTGCCAGCTCACCTTCGGGGGGCACTGGCACAGATACGCAGTATTTT.

The rearrangement joins TRBV18 to TRBJ1-6, with a tentative D call TRBD1 (5 bases). The CDR3 is made up of 12 amino acids. Germline V CDR1 and CDR2: KGHSH, LQKENI. The V end lost 5 bases, the J end lost 7 bases, and 6 bases lay between the germline ends. CDR3 sequence: CASSGDNSPLHF. DNA for the CDR3: TGTGCCAGCTCAGGGGACAATTCACCCCTCCACTTT. Full variable domain (outside the CDR3, taken from reference TRBV18 and TRBJ1-6): NAGVMQNPRHLVRRRGQEARLRCSPMKGHSHVYWYRQLPEEGLKFMVYLQKENIIDESGMPKERFSAEFPKEGPSILRIQQVVRGDSAAYFCASSGDNSPLHFGNGTRLTVT.

V usage is TRBV19 and J usage is TRBJ1-6, with D perhaps TRBD1 (6 bases). The germline V gene has CDR1 LNHDA and CDR2 SQIVND (reference sequence). Deletions cut 3 bases from V and 9 bases from J, with 9 bases between. This CDR3 is 13 amino acids long. The CDR3 DNA reads as TGTGCCAGTAGTATCGCAGGGGCTTCACCCCTCCACTTT. It specifies CASSIAGASPLHF.

The J gene is TRBJ1-2, the V gene TRBV5-6; D uncertain. V was cut by 0 bases and J by 6 bases, with 15 bases left in between. The germline CDR1 and CDR2 sequences are SGHDT and YYEEEE. The CDR3 runs 15 residues. The CDR3 region is CASSLGRGPVDGYTF. The CDR3 DNA reads as TGTGCCAGCAGCTTGGGTCGCGGCCCGGTGGATGGCTACACCTTC.

The chain recombines TRBV15 with TRBJ1-2, with 8 bases lining up with TRBD1. The CDR3 is 16 amino acids. CDR1 and CDR2 from the germline V gene are LNHNV and YYDKDF (reference sequence). J gave up 7 bases and V 0 bases, and 10 bases lay outside the gene matches. CDR3 sequence: CATSRDLGRGLGGYTF. CDR3 sequence (DNA): TGTGCCACCAGCAGAGATCTGGGCAGGGGGCTCGGTGGCTACACCTTC.

This sequence joins TRBV7-9 and TRBJ1-4; no reliable D call. This CDR3 has 16 amino acids. Germline CDR1 is SEHNR and CDR2 is FQNEAQ (reference sequence). Trimming stripped 9 bases from V and 4 bases from J, with 21 bases between. The CDR3 DNA reads TGTGCCAGTAGCCCCTTCGGCCAGAACCTTAATGAAAAACTGTTTTTT. This gives the protein CASSPFGQNLNEKLFF.

Here the CDR3 reads CASSLDGAPSYEQYF. DNA for the CDR3: TGCGCCAGCAGCTTGGATGGGGCCCCCTCCTACGAGCAGTACTTC. This chain links TRBV5-1 with TRBJ2-7, with D perhaps matching TRBD1 (5 bases). The CDR3 sequence is 15 residues long. V lost 0 bases and J 0 bases, leaving 10 bases between the germline ends. Germline V gene sequence: CDR1 SGHRS, CDR2 YFSETQ.

This clone appeared a few times. This rearrangement joins TRBV2 to TRBJ1-1; maybe TRBD1 (6 bases). Germline V lookup: CDR1 SNHLY, CDR2 FYNNEI. The CDR3 has 15 residues. V lost 7 bases to trimming and J lost 2 bases, with 17 bases between them. The CDR3 is CASTLVGGGNTEAFF. CDR3 sequence (DNA): TGTGCCAGCACCCTCGTTGGAGGGGGAAACACTGAAGCTTTCTTT. The variable domain in full, completed from reference TRBV2 and TRBJ1-1, reads EPEVTQTPSHQVTQMGQEVILRCVPISNHLYFYWYRQILGQKVEFLVSFYNNEISEKSEIFDDQFSVERPDGSNFTLKIRSTKLEDSAMYFCASTLVGGGNTEAFFGQGTRLTVV.

The chain is built from TRBV7-9 and TRBJ2-7; the match to TRBD2 covers 9 bases. Germline V gene sequence: CDR1 SEHNR, CDR2 FQNEAQ (reference sequence). This CDR3 comprises 15 residues. Trimming took 6 bases from V and 0 from J; bases not matched to a gene: 6. The CDR3 nucleotides read TGTGCCAGCAGTTTTAGCGGGGGAAACTCCTACGAGCAGTACTTC. Protein product: CASSFSGGNSYEQYF.